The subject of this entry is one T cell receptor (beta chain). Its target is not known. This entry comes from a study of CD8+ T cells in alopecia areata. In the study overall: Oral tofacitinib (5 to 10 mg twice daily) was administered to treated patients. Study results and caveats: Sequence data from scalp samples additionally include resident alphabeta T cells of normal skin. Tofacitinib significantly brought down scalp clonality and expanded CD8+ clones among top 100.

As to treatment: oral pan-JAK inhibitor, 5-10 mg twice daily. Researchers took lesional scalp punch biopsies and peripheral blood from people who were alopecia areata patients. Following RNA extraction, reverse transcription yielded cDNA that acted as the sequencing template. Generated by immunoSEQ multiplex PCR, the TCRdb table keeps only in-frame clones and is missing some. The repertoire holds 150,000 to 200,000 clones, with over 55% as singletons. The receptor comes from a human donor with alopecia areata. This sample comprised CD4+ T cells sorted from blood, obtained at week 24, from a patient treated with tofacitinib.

The chain's CDR3 is CASSLEPTGSNIQYF. The CDR3 region has the DNA TGCGCCAGCAGCTTGGAGCCAACAGGGAGCAACATTCAGTACTTC. The chain is built from TRBV5-1 and TRBJ2-4; weak D call: TRBD1 (6 bases). The V gene lost 0 bases and the J gene lost 7 bases, with 14 bases spanning the gap. This CDR3 has 15 residues. Germline CDR1 is SGHRS and CDR2 is YFSETQ.